The present entry profiles one T cell receptor beta chain with its context. This sample was taken from a study of blood T cell repertoires in COVID-19. Study as a whole: Researchers got acute and convalescent COVID-19 samples from the United States, Italy and Spain.

Patients from Seattle were sampled longitudinally, starting during active infection. How the authors handled the data: The assay estimated nucleated cells by amplifying reference gene primers. Repertoires were generated with immunoSEQ multiplex PCR, while TCRdb's copy carries only in-frame clones and drops some. V, J and clone size were drawn from that table, and D and trimming were deduced from the DNA. This sample has approximately 530,000 clones, with less than 90% found just once. The CDR3 loop spans 14 amino acids. Germline V gene lookup returns CDR1 SGHTS and CDR2 YDEGEE. The V end was cut by 4 bases, the J end by 4 bases, with 11 bases between.

The sequence came from a woman aged 45-65 years with COVID-19, enrolled during active disease. This sequence joins TRBV5-8 and TRBJ1-4; no definite D call. Sequenced input: peripheral blood. CDR3 amino acids: CASSPKQYNEKLFF. The DNA for the CDR3 is TGTGCCAGCAGCCCAAAACAGTATAATGAAAAACTGTTTTTT.